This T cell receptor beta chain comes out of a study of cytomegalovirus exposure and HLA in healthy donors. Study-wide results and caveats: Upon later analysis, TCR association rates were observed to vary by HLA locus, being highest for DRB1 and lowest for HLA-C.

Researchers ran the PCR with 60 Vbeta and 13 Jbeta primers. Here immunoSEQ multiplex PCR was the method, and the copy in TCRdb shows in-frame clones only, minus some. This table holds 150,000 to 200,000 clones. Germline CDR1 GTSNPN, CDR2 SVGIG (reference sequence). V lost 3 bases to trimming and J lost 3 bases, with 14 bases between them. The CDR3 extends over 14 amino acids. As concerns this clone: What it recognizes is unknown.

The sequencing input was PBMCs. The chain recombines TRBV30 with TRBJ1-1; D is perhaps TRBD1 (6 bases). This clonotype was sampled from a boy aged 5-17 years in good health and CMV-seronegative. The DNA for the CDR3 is TGTGCCTGGAGCCTCAGGGGTTTATACACTGAAGCTTTCTTT. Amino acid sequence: CAWSLRGLYTEAFF.